The clone carrying this T cell receptor beta chain was picked up one time. Adults between about 18 and 95 years of age took part from under 25 US areas. V lost 0 bases and J 6 bases, leaving 14 bases between the germline ends. The CDR3 loop spans 15 amino acids. Germline V gene lookup returns CDR1 LNHNV and CDR2 YYDKDF (reference sequence). The data belong to a study of blood T cell repertoires in COVID-19. Study information: Samples taken during acute and convalescent COVID-19 were collected in the United States, Italy and Spain.

In the original workflow: The authors estimated nucleated cell counts from reference gene primer amplification. Produced via immunoSEQ multiplex PCR; TCRdb's table is partial and in-frame only. V, J and clone size derive from that table, while D and trimming were established from the DNA sequence. The sample contains 390,000 or so clones, roughly four fifths of which appear only once. The sample was PBMCs or T cells enriched from blood (not recorded which). The chain carries TRBV15 and TRBJ1-1; D gene unclear. The sequence was collected from a woman between 50 and 59 years old who had recovered from COVID-19. The CDR3 sequence is CATSRDLVGSPEAFF. CDR3 coding DNA: TGTGCCACCAGCAGAGATTTAGTAGGGAGCCCTGAAGCTTTCTTT. Supplemented by reference TRBV15 and TRBJ1-1, the full variable domain reads DAMVIQNPRYQVTQFGKPVTLSCSQTLNHNVMYWYQQKSSQAPKLLFHYYDKDFNNEADTPDNFQSRRPNTSFCFLDIRSPGLGDTAMYLCATSRDLVGSPEAFFGQGTRLTVV.